This T cell receptor (beta chain) came from a study of monozygotic twins with cystic fibrosis. Overall study: Around 3 micrograms of fragmented DNA underwent about 14 PCR cycles for library preparation. Regarding the study as a whole: Low clonality (median around 0.0096) suggested a mostly naive repertoire.

Here immunoSEQ multiplex PCR was the method, and the copy in TCRdb shows in-frame clones only, minus some. The sample has roughly 32,000 clones; around 96% are singletons. V lost 0 bases, J lost 4 bases, and 10 bases lay in between. The CDR3 spans 14 residues. The germline gives CDR1 SGHRS, CDR2 YFSETQ. This clone was recorded once. Its antigen remains unidentified. V gene TRBV5-1 combines with J gene TRBJ1-1, with D tentatively TRBD1 (5 bases). The material sequenced was blood. The receptor comes from a girl aged 2 to 10 with cystic fibrosis. The CDR3 DNA follows: TGCGCCAGCAGCTTGGCGGCAGGGAGCACTGAAGCTTTCTTT. Protein sequence: CASSLAAGSTEAFF.